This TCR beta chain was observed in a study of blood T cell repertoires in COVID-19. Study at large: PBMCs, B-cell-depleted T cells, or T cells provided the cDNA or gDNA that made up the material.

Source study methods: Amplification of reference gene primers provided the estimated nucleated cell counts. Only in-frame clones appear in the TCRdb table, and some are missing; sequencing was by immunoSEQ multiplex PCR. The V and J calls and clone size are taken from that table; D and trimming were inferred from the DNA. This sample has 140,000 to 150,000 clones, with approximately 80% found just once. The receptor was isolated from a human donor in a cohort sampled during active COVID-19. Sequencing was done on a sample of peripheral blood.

The CDR3 sequence: CASSVGWRDNQPQHF. The CDR3 bases are TGTGCCAGCAGCGTAGGGTGGCGGGACAATCAGCCCCAGCATTTT. This chain connects TRBV9 to TRBJ1-5, with D unresolved. Between the trimmed V and J ends, which lost 0 bases and 3 bases, there was a span of 10 bases. The CDR3 spans 15 residues. The germline V gene has CDR1 SGDLS and CDR2 YYNGEE.